This TCR beta chain was profiled in a study of T cells after yellow fever vaccination. MiXCR, run by TCRdb on the 5' RACE reads, gives a single entry per CDR3 protein. The table lists a few hundred thousand distinct CDR3 sequences, roughly 8% of them singletons. There are 15 residues in the CDR3. Germline values: CDR1 MNHNS, CDR2 SASEGT. V lost 7 bases and J lost 2, with 18 bases in between. Here the sequenced sample was PBMCs, taken approximately 47 days after the first yellow fever vaccination. The chain employs TRBV6-1 and TRBJ2-7; D gene unclear. The sequence came from a young man who received the YFV17D yellow fever vaccine. This CDR3 is CASTWTSSDAYEQYF. The DNA of the CDR3 is TGTGCCAGCACATGGACCAGCTCCGATGCCTACGAGCAGTACTTC.